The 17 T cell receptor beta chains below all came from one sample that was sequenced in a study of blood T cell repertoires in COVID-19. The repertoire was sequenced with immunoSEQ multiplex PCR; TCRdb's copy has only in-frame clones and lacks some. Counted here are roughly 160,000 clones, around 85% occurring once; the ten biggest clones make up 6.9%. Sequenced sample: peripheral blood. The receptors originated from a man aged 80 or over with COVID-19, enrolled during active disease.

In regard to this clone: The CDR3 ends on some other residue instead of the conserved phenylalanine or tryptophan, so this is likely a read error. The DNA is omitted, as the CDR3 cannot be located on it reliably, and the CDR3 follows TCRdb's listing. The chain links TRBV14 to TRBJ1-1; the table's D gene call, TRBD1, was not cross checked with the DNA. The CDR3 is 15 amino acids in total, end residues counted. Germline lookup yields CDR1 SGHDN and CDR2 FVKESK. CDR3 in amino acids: CASSHEDRARTFSFL.

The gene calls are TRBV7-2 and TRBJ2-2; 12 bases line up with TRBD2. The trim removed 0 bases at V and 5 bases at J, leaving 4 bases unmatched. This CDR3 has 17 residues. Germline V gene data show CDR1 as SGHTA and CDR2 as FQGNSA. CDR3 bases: TGTGCCAGCAGCTTAGCGGCTAGCGGGGGGGCTACCGGGGAGCTGTTTTTT. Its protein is CASSLAASGGATGELFF.

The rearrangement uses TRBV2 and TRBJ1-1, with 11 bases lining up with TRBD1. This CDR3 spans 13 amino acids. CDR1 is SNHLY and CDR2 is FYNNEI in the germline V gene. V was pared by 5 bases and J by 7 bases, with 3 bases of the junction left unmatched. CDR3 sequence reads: CASSWTGGYEAFF. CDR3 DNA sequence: TGTGCCAGCAGTTGGACAGGGGGCTATGAAGCTTTCTTT. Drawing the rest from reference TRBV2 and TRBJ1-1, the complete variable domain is EPEVTQTPSHQVTQMGQEVILRCVPISNHLYFYWYRQILGQKVEFLVSFYNNEISEKSEIFDDQFSVERPDGSNFTLKIRSTKLEDSAMYFCASSWTGGYEAFFGQGTRLTVV.

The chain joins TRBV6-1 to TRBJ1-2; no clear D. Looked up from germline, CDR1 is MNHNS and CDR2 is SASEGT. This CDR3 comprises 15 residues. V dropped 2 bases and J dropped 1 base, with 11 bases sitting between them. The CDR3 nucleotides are TGTGCCAGCAGTGAAACCCACAGTATTAACTATGGCTACACCTTC. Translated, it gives CASSETHSINYGYTF.

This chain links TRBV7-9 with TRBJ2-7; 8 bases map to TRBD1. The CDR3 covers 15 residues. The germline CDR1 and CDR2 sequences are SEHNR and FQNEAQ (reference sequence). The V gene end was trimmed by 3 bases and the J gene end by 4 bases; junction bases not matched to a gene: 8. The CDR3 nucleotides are TGTGCCAGCAGCTTCGGGACAGGAGGGAGGTACGAGCAGTACTTC. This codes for CASSFGTGGRYEQYF. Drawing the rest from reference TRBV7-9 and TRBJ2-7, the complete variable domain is DTGVSQNPRHKITKRGQNVTFRCDPISEHNRLYWYRQTLGQGPEFLTYFQNEAQLEKSRLLSDRFSAERPKGSFSTLEIQRTEQGDSAMYLCASSFGTGGRYEQYFGPGTRLTVT.

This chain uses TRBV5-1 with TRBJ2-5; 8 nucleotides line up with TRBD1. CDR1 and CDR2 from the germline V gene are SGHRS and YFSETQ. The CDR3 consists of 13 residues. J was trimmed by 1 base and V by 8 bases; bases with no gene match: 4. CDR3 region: CASNGQGQETQYF. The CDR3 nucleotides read TGCGCCAGTAACGGACAGGGCCAAGAGACCCAGTACTTC. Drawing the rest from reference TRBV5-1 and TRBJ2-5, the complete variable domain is KAGVTQTPRYLIKTRGQQVTLSCSPISGHRSVSWYQQTPGQGLQFLFEYFSETQRNKGNFPGRFSGRQFSNSRSEMNVSTLELGDSALYLCASNGQGQETQYFGPGTRLLVL.

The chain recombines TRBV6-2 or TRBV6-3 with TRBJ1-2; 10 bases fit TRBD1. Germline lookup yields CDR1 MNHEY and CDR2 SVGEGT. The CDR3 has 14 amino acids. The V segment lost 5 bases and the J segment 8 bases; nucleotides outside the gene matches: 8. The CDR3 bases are TGTGCCAGCAGTACGGGACAGGGGATTATCGGCTACACCTTC. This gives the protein CASSTGQGIIGYTF.

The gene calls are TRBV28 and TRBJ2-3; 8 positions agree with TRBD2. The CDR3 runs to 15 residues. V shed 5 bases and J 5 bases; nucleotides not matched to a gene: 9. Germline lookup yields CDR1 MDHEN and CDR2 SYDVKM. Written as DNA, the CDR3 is TGTGCCAGCAGTCCGAGGAGCGGGGGAGGAGATACGCAGTATTTT. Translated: CASSPRSGGGDTQYF. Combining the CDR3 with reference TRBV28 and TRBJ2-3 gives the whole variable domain DVKVTQSSRYLVKRTGEKVFLECVQDMDHENMFWYRQDPGLGLRLIYFSYDVKMKEKGDIPEGYSVSREKKERFSLILESASTNQTSMYLCASSPRSGGGDTQYFGPGTRLTVL.

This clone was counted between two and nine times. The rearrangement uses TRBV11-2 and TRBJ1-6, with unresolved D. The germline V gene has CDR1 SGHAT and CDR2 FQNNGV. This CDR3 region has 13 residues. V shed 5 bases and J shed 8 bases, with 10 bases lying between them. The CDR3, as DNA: TGTGCCAGCAGCCCAACTCGGGATTCACCCCTCCACTTT. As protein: CASSPTRDSPLHF.

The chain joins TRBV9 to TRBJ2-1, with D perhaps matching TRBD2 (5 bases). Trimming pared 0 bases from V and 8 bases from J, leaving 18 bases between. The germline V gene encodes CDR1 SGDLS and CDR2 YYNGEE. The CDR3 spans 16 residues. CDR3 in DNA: TGTGCCAGCAGCGTAGATCGGCGGGCACCATACGATGAGCAGTTCTTC. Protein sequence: CASSVDRRAPYDEQFF. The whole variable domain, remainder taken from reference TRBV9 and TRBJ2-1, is DSGVTQTPKHLITATGQRVTLRCSPRSGDLSVYWYQQSLDQGLQFLIQYYNGEERAKGNILERFSAQQFPDLHSELNLSSLELGDSALYFCASSVDRRAPYDEQFFGPGTRLTVL.

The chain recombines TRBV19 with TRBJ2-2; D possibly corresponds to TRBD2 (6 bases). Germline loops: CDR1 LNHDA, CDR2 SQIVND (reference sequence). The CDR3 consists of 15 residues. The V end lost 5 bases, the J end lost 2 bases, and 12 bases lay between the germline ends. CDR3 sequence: CASSLGTVNTGELFF. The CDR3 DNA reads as TGTGCCAGTAGTCTCGGGACTGTTAACACCGGGGAGCTGTTTTTT.

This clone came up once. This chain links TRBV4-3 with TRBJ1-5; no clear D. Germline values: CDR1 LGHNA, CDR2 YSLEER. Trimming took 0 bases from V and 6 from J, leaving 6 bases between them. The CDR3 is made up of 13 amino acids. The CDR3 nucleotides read TGCGCCAGCAGCCAAGAGGCGGGTCAGCCCCAGCATTTT. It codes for CASSQEAGQPQHF.

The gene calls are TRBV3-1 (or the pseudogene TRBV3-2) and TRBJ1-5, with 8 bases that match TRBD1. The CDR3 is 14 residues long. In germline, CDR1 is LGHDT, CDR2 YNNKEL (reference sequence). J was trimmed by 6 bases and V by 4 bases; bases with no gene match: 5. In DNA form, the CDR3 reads TGTGCCAGCAGCCCCGGACAGGGCGGTCAGCCCCAGCATTTT. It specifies CASSPGQGGQPQHF.

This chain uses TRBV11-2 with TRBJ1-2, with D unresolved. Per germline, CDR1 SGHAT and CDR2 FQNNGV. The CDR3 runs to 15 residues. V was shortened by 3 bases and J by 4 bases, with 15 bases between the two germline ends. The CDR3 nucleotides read TGTGCCAGCAGCTTCGACGGGAGCCCCGGCTATGGCTACACCTTC. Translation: CASSFDGSPGYGYTF.

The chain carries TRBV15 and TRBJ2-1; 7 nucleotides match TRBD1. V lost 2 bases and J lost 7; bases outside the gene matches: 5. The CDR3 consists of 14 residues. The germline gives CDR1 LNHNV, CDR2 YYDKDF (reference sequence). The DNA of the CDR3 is TGTGCCACCAGCAGATCCCTGACAGGGAATGAGCAGTTCTTC. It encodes CATSRSLTGNEQFF. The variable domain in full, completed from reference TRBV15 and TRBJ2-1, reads DAMVIQNPRYQVTQFGKPVTLSCSQTLNHNVMYWYQQKSSQAPKLLFHYYDKDFNNEADTPDNFQSRRPNTSFCFLDIRSPGLGDTAMYLCATSRSLTGNEQFFGPGTRLTVL.

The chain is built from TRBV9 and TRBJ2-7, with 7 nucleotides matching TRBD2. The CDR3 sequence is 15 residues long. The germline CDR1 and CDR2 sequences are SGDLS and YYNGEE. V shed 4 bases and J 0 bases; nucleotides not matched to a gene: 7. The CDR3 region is CASSFGGDGSYEQYF. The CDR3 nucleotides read TGTGCCAGCAGCTTTGGGGGGGACGGCTCCTACGAGCAGTACTTC.

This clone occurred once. In DNA, the CDR3 is TGTGCCAGCAGCTCACCCCCCGGACTAGCGAGGAATGAGCAGTTCTTC. The encoded protein is CASSSPPGLARNEQFF. The chain uses TRBV7-9 and TRBJ2-1; 9 bases align to TRBD2. Germline values: CDR1 SEHNR, CDR2 FQNEAQ (reference sequence). V dropped 4 bases and J dropped 7; count of bases not matched to a gene: 11. The CDR3 loop spans 16 amino acids. Using reference TRBV7-9 and TRBJ2-1 for the parts outside the CDR3, the full variable domain is DTGVSQNPRHKITKRGQNVTFRCDPISEHNRLYWYRQTLGQGPEFLTYFQNEAQLEKSRLLSDRFSAERPKGSFSTLEIQRTEQGDSAMYLCASSSPPGLARNEQFFGPGTRLTVL.